The rows below give T cell receptor beta chains drawn from one sample of a study of blood T cells in healthy people across ages. TCRdb passed the 5' RACE reads through MiXCR, listing each CDR3 protein once. The top ten hold approximately 7% of the sample, which has about 1.4 million distinct CDR3 sequences, approximately 59% seen once. The sequenced material came from blood. The receptors originated from a man aged 18 to 29 in good health. CDR3s include the opening cysteine and the closing phenylalanine or tryptophan. A D gene is named only where the DNA matches it firmly. The size field is filled for only some rows; it gives once, few, many or a size class.

d_gene: -; v_gene: TRBV2; abundance: once; j_gene: TRBJ2-6; CDR3aa: CASSSSISGSGANVLTF; CDR3nt: TGTGCCAGCAGTTCTTCTATTTCAGGCTCTGGGGCCAACGTCCTGACTTTC
d_gene: -; v_gene: TRBV28; abundance: few; j_gene: TRBJ2-7; CDR3aa: CASSTRQESRAYEQYF; CDR3nt: TGTGCCAGCAGCACAAGGCAGGAATCGAGAGCCTACGAGCAGTACTTC
d_gene: -; v_gene: TRBV24-1; abundance: few; j_gene: TRBJ2-3; CDR3aa: CATSDFDTQYF; CDR3nt: TGTGCCACCAGTGATTTCGATACGCAGTATTTT
d_gene: TRBD2; v_gene: TRBV2; abundance: -; j_gene: TRBJ2-7; CDR3aa: CASSALRGDGYEQYF; CDR3nt: TGTGCCAGCAGTGCGCTTCGGGGGGACGGCTACGAGCAGTACTTC
d_gene: -; v_gene: TRBV7-9; abundance: few; j_gene: TRBJ2-1; CDR3aa: CASSLLRDTKGYNEQFF; CDR3nt: TGTGCCAGCAGCTTACTGCGGGACACAAAAGGCTACAATGAGCAGTTCTTC
d_gene: TRBD1; v_gene: TRBV7-9; abundance: -; j_gene: TRBJ1-2; CDR3aa: CASSFDRGSHGYTF; CDR3nt: TGTGCCAGCAGCTTTGACAGGGGATCTCACGGCTACACCTTC
d_gene: -; v_gene: TRBV6-2/TRBV6-3; abundance: few; j_gene: TRBJ2-2; CDR3aa: CAGLGGTGELFF; CDR3nt: TGTGCCGGCCTTGGGGGCACCGGGGAGCTGTTTTTT
d_gene: -; v_gene: TRBV4-1; abundance: -; j_gene: TRBJ1-5; CDR3aa: CASSHTQGGNQPQHF; CDR3nt: TGCGCCAGCAGCCATACACAGGGAGGCAATCAGCCCCAGCATTTT
d_gene: TRBD2; v_gene: TRBV28; abundance: -; j_gene: TRBJ2-2; CDR3aa: CASKAGTGELFF; CDR3nt: TGTGCCAGCAAAGCGGGAACCGGGGAGCTGTTTTTT
d_gene: -; v_gene: TRBV6-5; abundance: once; j_gene: TRBJ2-7; CDR3aa: CASSDYGDAETLYF; CDR3nt: TGTGCCAGCAGTGACTACGGAGACGCGGAGACCCTGTACTTC
d_gene: TRBD1; v_gene: TRBV7-9; abundance: few; j_gene: TRBJ2-4; CDR3aa: CASSSQGKEQYF; CDR3nt: TGTGCCAGCAGCTCACAGGGGAAGGAGCAGTACTTC
d_gene: -; v_gene: TRBV20-1; abundance: -; j_gene: TRBJ2-7; CDR3aa: CSARDATGGSYEQYF; CDR3nt: TGCAGTGCTAGAGACGCGACTGGGGGCTCCTACGAGCAGTACTTC
d_gene: -; v_gene: TRBV20-1; abundance: -; j_gene: TRBJ1-2; CDR3aa: CSASVGANYGYTF; CDR3nt: TGCAGTGCTAGCGTAGGAGCTAACTATGGCTACACCTTC
d_gene: -; v_gene: TRBV10-1; abundance: few; j_gene: TRBJ1-6; CDR3aa: CASSEYQGFGSPLHF; CDR3nt: TGCGCCAGCAGTGAGTACCAGGGATTCGGATCACCCCTCCACTTT
d_gene: -; v_gene: TRBV7-2; abundance: -; j_gene: TRBJ2-1; CDR3aa: CASSLTADPLNEQFF; CDR3nt: TGTGCCAGCAGCTTAACCGCGGACCCCCTCAATGAGCAGTTCTTC
d_gene: -; v_gene: TRBV3-1; abundance: once; j_gene: TRBJ2-2; CDR3aa: CASSQKQPGELFF; CDR3nt: TGTGCCAGCAGCCAAAAGCAACCCGGGGAGCTGTTTTTT
d_gene: -; v_gene: TRBV4-1; abundance: few; j_gene: TRBJ1-6; CDR3aa: CASSRIFSQGNSPLHF; CDR3nt: TGCGCCAGCAGCCGAATCTTTTCCCAGGGTAATTCACCCCTCCACTTT
d_gene: -; v_gene: TRBV20-1; abundance: few; j_gene: TRBJ2-1; CDR3aa: CSASLSEQFF; CDR3nt: TGCAGTGCTAGTCTGAGTGAGCAGTTCTTC
d_gene: -; v_gene: TRBV6-1; abundance: -; j_gene: TRBJ2-5; CDR3aa: CASRARMGETQYF; CDR3nt: TGTGCCAGCAGGGCCCGGATGGGGGAGACCCAGTACTTC
d_gene: -; v_gene: TRBV6-2/TRBV6-3; abundance: few; j_gene: TRBJ1-2; CDR3aa: CASSYGTLTGVPYGYTF; CDR3nt: TGTGCCAGCAGTTACGGGACCCTGACAGGCGTTCCCTATGGCTACACCTTC
d_gene: TRBD2; v_gene: TRBV12-3/TRBV12-4; abundance: many; j_gene: TRBJ2-1; CDR3aa: CASSSSGGHYNEQFF; CDR3nt: TGTGCCAGCAGTTCTAGCGGGGGGCACTACAATGAGCAGTTCTTC
d_gene: -; v_gene: TRBV24-1; abundance: few; j_gene: TRBJ2-1; CDR3aa: CATSDTPGEQFF; CDR3nt: TGTGCCACCAGTGACACCCCGGGAGAGCAGTTCTTC
d_gene: TRBD2; v_gene: TRBV9; abundance: once; j_gene: TRBJ2-7; CDR3aa: CARSPAGTIYEQYF; CDR3nt: TGTGCCCGCAGCCCAGCGGGGACTATTTACGAGCAGTACTTC
d_gene: TRBD2; v_gene: TRBV20-1; abundance: few; j_gene: TRBJ2-7; CDR3aa: CSAVTSGRAYEQYF; CDR3nt: TGCAGTGCCGTAACTAGCGGGAGAGCCTACGAGCAGTACTTC
d_gene: -; v_gene: TRBV5-5; abundance: -; j_gene: TRBJ1-2; CDR3aa: CASMTSGDIPLEGYTF; CDR3nt: TGTGCCAGCATGACGTCAGGGGACATCCCCCTGGAGGGCTACACCTTC
d_gene: -; v_gene: TRBV20-1; abundance: -; j_gene: TRBJ1-6; CDR3aa: CSARGDLGAALHF; CDR3nt: TGCAGTGCTAGGGGTGATTTGGGGGCAGCCCTCCACTTT
d_gene: -; v_gene: TRBV6-6; abundance: -; j_gene: TRBJ2-5; CDR3aa: CASSYSAREEETQYF; CDR3nt: TGTGCCAGCAGTTACTCAGCGCGGGAAGAAGAGACCCAGTACTTC
d_gene: -; v_gene: TRBV5-1; abundance: -; j_gene: TRBJ1-1; CDR3aa: CASSLTTAGTEAFF; CDR3nt: TGCGCCAGCAGCTTAACCACGGCCGGAACTGAAGCTTTCTTT